Below are 11 T cell receptor beta chains sequenced from a single sample in a study of blood T cell repertoires in COVID-19. TCRdb keeps only in-frame clones here, not all; method: immunoSEQ multiplex PCR. The data show more than 400,000 clones, roughly nine tenths seen once. Sequenced: PBMCs or T cells enriched from blood (not recorded which). Receptors were obtained from a woman younger than 35 who had recovered from COVID-19.

The chain has TRBV19 and TRBJ1-1; maybe TRBD1 (6 bases). Germline CDR1 reads LNHDA; CDR2 reads SQIVND (reference sequence). V lost 3 bases to trimming and J lost 4 bases, with 12 bases between them. The CDR3 totals 14 residues. The chain's CDR3 is CASSIEQGSTEAFF. CDR3 DNA: TGTGCCAGTAGTATTGAACAGGGAAGCACTGAAGCTTTCTTT.

This clone was seen a single time. The rearrangement joins TRBV2 to TRBJ2-3; 11 bases fit TRBD2. The junction had 4 bases not matched to a gene; V was cut back by 10 bases and J by 4 bases. This CDR3 spans 13 amino acids. Germline lookup yields CDR1 SNHLY and CDR2 FYNNEI. CDR3 in DNA: TGTGCCATCCGACTAGCGGGGTCAGATACGCAGTATTTT. Translated: CAIRLAGSDTQYF.

This clone was recorded a few times. This chain uses TRBV6-6 with TRBJ2-3; D is unresolved. The V end was cut by 2 bases, the J end by 0 bases, with 3 bases between. Germline V gene lookup returns CDR1 MNHNY and CDR2 SVGAGI (reference sequence). This CDR3 comprises 13 residues. The CDR3 nucleotides are TGTGCCAGCAGTTACCTGAGCACAGATACGCAGTATTTT. Its translation: CASSYLSTDTQYF.

The chain joins TRBV12-5 to TRBJ2-5, with TRBD1 as a possible D gene (7 bases). CDR1 is LGHNT, CDR2 FRNRAP, per germline. The CDR3 has 15 residues. Trimming took off 2 bases at V and 2 bases at J, with 12 bases between the two ends. CDR3 residues: CASGLLSGGQETQYF. DNA of the CDR3: TGTGCTAGTGGTTTGTTATCAGGGGGGCAAGAGACCCAGTACTTC.

This chain joins TRBV10-1 and TRBJ2-3; D uncertain. Trimming took 2 bases from V and 5 from J, leaving 5 bases between them. The V gene's germline CDR1 is WNHNN and CDR2 SYGVQD (reference sequence). This CDR3 is 12 amino acids long. CDR3 DNA sequence: TGCGCCAGCAGTGAGCGAGTAGATACGCAGTATTTT. This encodes CASSERVDTQYF.

The genes are TRBV5-4 and TRBJ2-7; 7 bases are a match to TRBD1. Unmatched junction bases numbered 12, after V lost 3 bases and J lost 0 bases. The CDR3 has 17 residues. Per germline, CDR1 SGHNT and CDR2 YYREEE (reference sequence). The CDR3 loop is CASSSAANRGSSYEQYF. CDR3 bases: TGTGCCAGCAGCTCCGCCGCAAACAGGGGAAGCTCCTACGAGCAGTACTTC.

This rearrangement joins TRBV7-9 to TRBJ2-2; 10 bases fit TRBD2. The germline gives CDR1 SEHNR, CDR2 FQNEAQ (reference sequence). Trimming cost V 4 bases and J 5 bases; bases outside gene matches: 7. CDR3 length: 16 residues. CDR3 sequence (DNA): TGTGCCAGCAGCTCCCAAGCGGGGGGGCGGACCGGGGAGCTGTTTTTT. Residues: CASSSQAGGRTGELFF.

The table lists this clone with a few counts. V usage is TRBV3-1 (or the pseudogene TRBV3-2) and J usage is TRBJ1-4; 11 nucleotides align to TRBD1. Germline lookup yields CDR1 LGHDT and CDR2 YNNKEL (reference sequence). There are 15 residues in the CDR3. Trimming took 4 bases from V and 8 from J; bases not matched to a gene: 6. The CDR3 region is CASSRTGGAGEKLFF. CDR3 in DNA: TGTGCCAGCAGCCGGACAGGGGGCGCAGGGGAAAAACTGTTTTTT.

This rearrangement joins TRBV2 to TRBJ2-7; 7 positions match TRBD1. V lost 6 bases to trimming and J lost 3 bases; unmatched junction nucleotides: 8. The CDR3 has 14 residues. Germline-derived CDR1 and CDR2 are SNHLY and FYNNEI. CDR3 in DNA: TGTGCCAGCAGGGGGATCGACAGGGACTACGAGCAGTACTTC. Translating gives CASRGIDRDYEQYF.

The rearrangement links TRBV7-8 to TRBJ1-5; 12 bases align to TRBD1. Germline V gene data show CDR1 as SGHVS and CDR2 as FQNEAQ. CDR3 length: 16 residues. J was trimmed by 7 bases and V by 5 bases; bases with no gene match: 9. As DNA, the CDR3 is TGTGCCAGCAGCCGTACCGGGACAGGGGGCTCCCAGCCCCAGCATTTT. Protein sequence: CASSRTGTGGSQPQHF.

This rearrangement joins TRBV3-1 (or the pseudogene TRBV3-2) to TRBJ2-1, with 11 bases that match TRBD2. J lost 8 bases, V lost 1 base, and 1 base had no gene match. CDR1 LGHDT and CDR2 YNNKEL come from the germline V gene (reference sequence). This CDR3 spans 14 amino acids. The CDR3 coding sequence is TGTGCCAGCAGCCAAGTGACTAGCGGGGATGAGCAGTTCTTC. Encoded protein: CASSQVTSGDEQFF.